Shown below are 21 T cell receptor beta chains from a single sample sequenced in a study of T cells in Graves' hyperthyroidism and ophthalmopathy. Using RNA transcripts as the source, TCR beta CDR3 regions were amplified. Primed by the HTBI set, a first-round RT-PCR was run on the TCR CDR3. TCRdb reanalysed the multiplex PCR reads using MiXCR and keeps one entry per CDR3 protein. The data contain around 360,000 distinct CDR3 sequences, roughly 15% of them singletons. The source material was blood. The source of these receptors is a woman aged 60-75 years with Graves' ophthalmopathy.

This clonotype was seen a handful of times. The chain joins TRBV20-1 to TRBJ1-2, with D uncertain. V was clipped by 0 bases and J by 7 bases, with 15 bases between them. Germline-derived CDR1 and CDR2 are DFQATT and SNEGSKA (reference sequence). The CDR3 totals 14 residues. CDR3 protein: CSAREGPARSGYTF. The DNA of the CDR3 is TGCAGTGCTAGAGAGGGCCCGGCCCGGAGTGGCTACACCTTC.

This clonotype was recorded at least ten times. The J gene is TRBJ2-1, the V gene TRBV7-9; TRBD2 matches at 8 bases. The V gene's germline CDR1 is SEHNR and CDR2 FQNEAQ (reference sequence). The CDR3 extends over 12 amino acids. V lost 6 bases, J lost 5 bases, and 0 bases stayed unmatched. CDR3 DNA sequence: TGTGCCAGCAGACTAGCGGACAATGAGCAGTTCTTC. It specifies CASRLADNEQFF.

This clonotype appeared many times. This chain joins TRBV20-1 and TRBJ1-2; D is possibly TRBD1 (5 bases). Per germline, CDR1 DFQATT and CDR2 SNEGSKA (reference sequence). Deletions cut 6 bases from V and 2 bases from J, with 16 bases between. The length of the CDR3 is 14 residues. The DNA of the CDR3 is TGCAGTGCCGATTCACGTGGGGCGAACTATGGCTACACCTTC. Encoded protein: CSADSRGANYGYTF.

This clonotype was seen many times. The CDR3 protein is CASSLMGAREQYF. In DNA form, the CDR3 reads TGTGCCAGCAGCTTAATGGGGGCTAGGGAGCAGTACTTC. The chain links TRBV7-3 to TRBJ2-7; perhaps TRBD1 as D (6 bases). V lost 1 base to trimming and J lost 7 bases, with 11 bases between them. This CDR3 contains 13 residues. Germline V CDR1 and CDR2: SGHTA, FQGTGA.

Concerning this clonotype: One end of the junction varies from germline; a read error may be responsible. This chain connects TRBV7-7 to TRBJ2-3, with 9 bases lining up with TRBD2. Germline CDR1 reads SSHAT; CDR2 reads FNYEAQ (reference sequence). CDR3 length: 14 amino acids. The DNA of the CDR3 is TGTGCCAGCAGTCATGGGACTAGCTACGATACGCGGTATTTT. It translates to CASSHGTSYDTRYF.

This clonotype was seen ten or more times. The rearrangement links TRBV5-1 to TRBJ1-1, with D possibly matching TRBD1 (6 bases). Looked up from germline, CDR1 is SGHRS and CDR2 is YFSETQ. The ends were cut back, 0 bases at V and 5 bases at J, with 11 bases in the middle. This CDR3 contains 14 residues. The CDR3 DNA is TGCGCCAGCAGCTTGGCGGGGGCGGTGACTGAAGCTTTCTTT. It encodes CASSLAGAVTEAFF.

This clonotype was detected many times. The chain couples TRBV20-1 to TRBJ1-1; tentative D call: TRBD1 (6 bases). The CDR3 extends over 13 amino acids. Trimming removed 0 bases from V and 7 bases from J, with 12 bases in between. Germline CDR1 is DFQATT and CDR2 is SNEGSKA (reference sequence). CDR3 DNA: TGCAGTGCTAGAGAGGGAGGACAGTATGAAGCTTTCTTT. This translates into CSAREGGQYEAFF.

This clonotype was seen more than once but under ten times. The rearrangement uses TRBV3-1 and TRBJ2-7; D unclear. The length of the CDR3 is 12 residues. V was clipped by 2 bases and J by 4 bases, with 6 bases between them. Germline assignment: CDR1 LGHDT and CDR2 YNNKEL (reference sequence). The CDR3 spells CASSQTVYEQYF. The CDR3 bases are TGTGCCAGCAGCCAAACGGTGTACGAGCAGTACTTC.

Only a few counts were recorded for this clonotype. This rearrangement joins TRBV24-1 to TRBJ2-1, with 10 bases matching TRBD2. Looked up from germline, CDR1 is KGHDR and CDR2 is SFDVKD. Trimming took 3 bases from V and 0 from J; bases not matched to a gene: 10. The CDR3 sequence is 19 residues long. This CDR3 reads CATSDPQSSGRSSYNEQFF. The DNA of the CDR3 is TGTGCCACCAGTGATCCCCAGTCTAGCGGGAGAAGCTCCTACAATGAGCAGTTCTTC.

This clonotype was seen ten or more times. The J gene is TRBJ2-7, the V gene TRBV2; D uncertain. V shed 4 bases and J shed 3 bases, with 4 bases lying between them. This CDR3 contains 11 residues. Germline-derived CDR1 and CDR2 are SNHLY and FYNNEI. The CDR3 here is CASSAHYEQYF. CDR3 nucleotides: TGTGCCAGCAGTGCCCACTACGAGCAGTACTTC.

The chain combines TRBV18 with TRBJ1-2; D remains unclear. This CDR3 is built from 16 residues. The V end lost 3 bases, the J end lost 5 bases, and 19 bases lay between the germline ends. CDR1 and CDR2 from the germline V gene are KGHSH and LQKENI. The CDR3 protein is CASSPDSLLEVYGYTF. The CDR3 region has the DNA TGTGCCAGCTCACCGGACTCTCTCCTCGAGGTTTATGGCTACACCTTC.

This clonotype was found many times. The rearrangement links TRBV28 to TRBJ2-7; 14 positions agree with TRBD2. CDR1 and CDR2 (germline): MDHEN, SYDVKM. The CDR3 contains 17 residues. Germline trimming cut 5 bases from V and 5 bases from J; bases unmatched to any gene: 11. DNA of the CDR3: TGTGCCAGCAGTCACTCCGGGACTAGCGGGGGTCGGGACGAGCAGTACTTC. Residues: CASSHSGTSGGRDEQYF. The entire variable domain, with the rest obtained from reference TRBV28 and TRBJ2-7, is as follows: DVKVTQSSRYLVKRTGEKVFLECVQDMDHENMFWYRQDPGLGLRLIYFSYDVKMKEKGDIPEGYSVSREKKERFSLILESASTNQTSMYLCASSHSGTSGGRDEQYFGPGTRLTVT.

This clonotype has a handful of counts. The chain links TRBV9 to TRBJ2-2, with TRBD2 as a possible D gene (5 bases). Germline V gene sequence: CDR1 SGDLS, CDR2 YYNGEE. The CDR3 runs to 13 residues. Trimming removed 0 bases from V and 9 bases from J, with 9 bases in between. In nucleotides, the CDR3 is TGTGCCAGCAGCGTAGCCTCCGGGAGGGAGCTGTTTTTT. Protein: CASSVASGRELFF.

This clonotype was counted between two and nine times. The chain joins TRBV6-1 to TRBJ2-3; 10 bases are shared with TRBD2. CDR3 length: 16 residues. Germline-derived CDR1 and CDR2 are MNHNS and SASEGT. Trimming at V came to 0 bases and at J to 2 bases, leaving 2 bases not matched to a gene. CDR3 sequence (DNA): TGTGCCAGCAGTGAAGCGCTAGCGGGAGACACAGATACGCAGTATTTT. This sequence encodes CASSEALAGDTDTQYF.

As regards this clonotype: This may stem from a read error, because a much larger clone lies one nucleotide away. The chain employs TRBV18 and TRBJ2-5, with 9 nucleotides matching TRBD1. The CDR3 contains 14 residues. V lost 5 bases to trimming and J lost 7 bases; unmatched junction nucleotides: 8. CDR1 and CDR2 (germline): KGHSH, LQKENI. Here the CDR3 reads CASSSTGGSSTQYF. The CDR3 region has the DNA TGTGCCAGCTCATCAACAGGGGGCTCGTCGACCCAGTACTTC.

Remarks on this clonotype: A junction boundary mismatches the germline segment, possibly from a read error. As DNA, the CDR3 is TGCAGTGCCAGAGATCCGGGACTAGCGCGGGACGAGCAGTACTTC. This codes for CSARDPGLARDEQYF. The V and J genes are TRBV20-1 and TRBJ2-7; 10 bases are shared with TRBD2. This CDR3 contains 15 residues. CDR1 and CDR2 (germline): DFQATT, SNEGSKA (reference sequence).

This clonotype was found a few times. The DNA of the CDR3 is TGCGCCAGCAGCCGGCGGGGCGGGACTAGCACAGATACGCAGTATTTT. Protein: CASSRRGGTSTDTQYF. This sequence joins TRBV5-1 and TRBJ2-3; the D gene is possibly TRBD2 (6 bases). The ends were cut back, 4 bases at V and 0 bases at J, with 15 bases in the middle. The V gene's germline CDR1 is SGHRS and CDR2 YFSETQ. This CDR3 contains 16 residues. Together with reference TRBV5-1 and TRBJ2-3, the CDR3 gives the full variable domain: KAGVTQTPRYLIKTRGQQVTLSCSPISGHRSVSWYQQTPGQGLQFLFEYFSETQRNKGNFPGRFSGRQFSNSRSEMNVSTLELGDSALYLCASSRRGGTSTDTQYFGPGTRLTVL.

This clonotype was seen many times. DNA of the CDR3: TGCAGTGCCGGGACTACAAACTCCTACGAGCAGTACTTC. Protein product: CSAGTTNSYEQYF. V usage is TRBV20-1 and J usage is TRBJ2-7; 7 bases line up with TRBD2. CDR3 length equals 13 residues. With V trimmed by 6 bases and J by 0 bases, 5 bases remained unmatched. Per germline, CDR1 DFQATT and CDR2 SNEGSKA (reference sequence).

This chain connects TRBV6-1 to TRBJ2-7; D may be TRBD2 (6 bases). The CDR3 runs to 13 residues. V was shortened by 7 bases and J by 2 bases, with 12 bases between the two germline ends. Germline V CDR1 and CDR2: MNHNS, SASEGT. The CDR3 here is CASNAGSTYEQYF. The CDR3 DNA follows: TGTGCCAGCAATGCGGGATCAACCTACGAGCAGTACTTC.

This clonotype was seen at least ten times. The V and J genes are TRBV2 and TRBJ1-6; possible D gene TRBD1, 5 bases. The CDR3 runs 15 residues. Germline V gene data show CDR1 as SNHLY and CDR2 as FYNNEI. V was shortened by 7 bases and J by 4 bases, with 14 bases between the two germline ends. This CDR3 is CASINRAGYNSPLHF. The DNA for the CDR3 is TGTGCCAGCATTAATCGGGCAGGGTATAATTCACCCCTCCACTTT.

This clonotype was observed a handful of times. The V and J genes are TRBV20-1 and TRBJ2-5; TRBD2 might be the D (6 bases). Germline-derived CDR1 and CDR2 are DFQATT and SNEGSKA (reference sequence). The V gene lost 1 base and the J gene lost 5 bases, with 20 bases spanning the gap. This CDR3 contains 16 residues. DNA for the CDR3: TGCAGTGCTAGAGGGCGGGGCGGTCCGACATTGGAGACCCAGTACTTC. Translated: CSARGRGGPTLETQYF.